A selection of T cell receptor beta chains follows, all from one sample in a study of OX40 agonist ivuxolimab in advanced cancers. Using immunoSEQ multiplex PCR, the repertoire was profiled, and TCRdb retains in-frame clones only, with some absent. The profile shows roughly 13,000 clones, just under 80% of them singletons. Sequenced here: CD4+ or CD8+ T cells sorted from blood, sampled in a trial of the OX40 agonist ivuxolimab. The source is an adult with an advanced solid tumor such as melanoma, head and neck, liver or kidney cancer. CDR3s include the opening cysteine and the closing phenylalanine or tryptophan. D genes are given only for firm matches. Size is omitted from some rows. Given values are once, few, many or a class for expanded clones.

V	J	D	size	CDR3	DNA
TRBV10-3	TRBJ2-1	TRBD2	-	CAASGLAGANEQFF	TGTGCCGCATCAGGTCTAGCGGGAGCGAATGAGCAGTTCTTC
TRBV2	TRBJ2-3	TRBD2	-	CASGGSGGSDTQYF	TGTGCCAGCGGTGGTAGCGGGGGGTCAGATACGCAGTATTTT
TRBV11-3	TRBJ2-2	TRBD1	-	CASSRPRGPAGELFF	TGTGCCAGCAGCCGCCCCAGGGGGCCCGCCGGGGAGCTGTTTTTT
TRBV6-5	TRBJ1-5	-	-	CASTFREGDGQPQHF	TGTGCCAGCACTTTTAGGGAGGGGGACGGTCAGCCCCAGCATTTT
TRBV2	TRBJ2-1	-	-	CASSELADLYNEQFF	TGTGCCAGCAGTGAGTTAGCGGACCTCTACAATGAGCAGTTCTTC
TRBV30	TRBJ2-2	TRBD1	-	CAWSVGQGSTGELFF	TGTGCCTGGAGTGTAGGACAGGGGTCCACCGGGGAGCTGTTTTTT
TRBV10-3	TRBJ2-1	TRBD2	-	CAISPGTSGRAEDEQFF	TGTGCCATCAGTCCCGGGACTAGCGGGAGGGCCGAAGATGAGCAGTTCTTC
TRBV6-6	TRBJ2-7	-	-	CASSYLQESYEQYF	TGTGCCAGCAGTTACCTCCAGGAATCCTACGAGCAGTACTTC
TRBV10-2	TRBJ1-1	-	-	CASSLTQSTYPEAFF	TGCGCCAGCAGTTTGACTCAATCTACTTATCCTGAAGCTTTCTTT
TRBV6-5	TRBJ2-3	-	-	CASTEGRPTDTQYF	TGTGCCAGCACCGAGGGACGGCCCACAGATACGCAGTATTTT
TRBV5-4	TRBJ2-7	TRBD1	-	CASSLRTGAYEQYF	TGTGCCAGCAGCCTAAGGACAGGGGCTTACGAGCAGTACTTC
TRBV7-9	TRBJ1-2	-	-	CASSPPSAGPYGYTF	TGTGCCAGCAGCCCACCTTCGGCAGGGCCCTATGGCTACACCTTC
TRBV4-2	TRBJ2-7	TRBD2	-	CASSQAAGSSYEQYF	TGTGCCAGCAGCCAAGCAGCGGGGTCCTCCTACGAGCAGTACTTC
TRBV13	TRBJ1-5	-	once	CASSLGPNGNQPQHF	TGTGCCAGCAGCTTAGGCCCGAACGGCAATCAGCCCCAGCATTTT
TRBV6-5	TRBJ1-5	-	-	CASSTSGINQPQHF	TGTGCCAGCAGTACATCGGGAATTAATCAGCCCCAGCATTTT
TRBV9	TRBJ2-3	TRBD2	-	CASTGLAGDSTDTQYF	TGTGCCAGCACCGGACTAGCGGGGGACTCCACAGATACGCAGTATTTT
TRBV5-1	TRBJ2-5	-	-	CASSWSGSEETQYF	TGCGCCAGCAGCTGGTCGGGTAGCGAGGAGACCCAGTACTTC
TRBV9	TRBJ1-5	-	-	CASSPDSYSNQPQHF	TGTGCCAGCAGCCCTGACTCTTATAGCAATCAGCCCCAGCATTTT
TRBV7-9	TRBJ2-7	-	few	CASSLGQDEQYF	TGTGCCAGCAGCTTAGGACAGGACGAGCAGTACTTC
TRBV6-5	TRBJ1-2	TRBD1	-	CASSYSSQGGYGYTF	TGTGCCAGCAGTTACTCTTCACAGGGGGGATATGGCTACACCTTC
TRBV19	TRBJ2-1	TRBD2	-	CASRFAGVYNEQFF	TGTGCCAGTAGATTTGCGGGAGTCTACAATGAGCAGTTCTTC
TRBV5-1	TRBJ2-7	TRBD1	-	CASKTYTGGYEQYF	TGCGCCAGCAAGACTTACACAGGGGGGTACGAGCAGTACTTC
TRBV11-3	TRBJ2-4	-	few	CASSFEENIQYF	TGTGCCAGCAGCTTCGAGGAGAACATTCAGTACTTC
TRBV27	TRBJ2-7	-	once	CASSLYLPDRSYEQYF	TGTGCCAGCAGTTTATACCTTCCGGACAGATCCTACGAGCAGTACTTC
TRBV10-3	TRBJ2-7	TRBD1	-	CAISERQGSGMDEQYF	TGTGCCATCAGTGAGAGACAGGGGAGCGGTATGGACGAGCAGTACTTC
TRBV5-4	TRBJ2-7	TRBD1	few	CASSFAGTGDAYEQYF	TGTGCCAGCAGCTTTGCCGGGACAGGGGACGCCTACGAGCAGTACTTC
TRBV9	TRBJ1-3	-	-	CASSPPTAGNTIYF	TGTGCCAGCAGCCCCCCAACAGCTGGAAACACCATATATTTT
TRBV29-1	TRBJ1-2	-	-	CSVEGGAIYGYTF	TGCAGCGTTGAAGGGGGGGCCATCTATGGCTACACCTTC
TRBV2	TRBJ2-7	-	-	CASRRVETPTWQYF	TGTGCCAGCAGGCGGGTGGAAACCCCTACGTGGCAGTACTTC
TRBV6-5	TRBJ2-1	TRBD1	few	CASSYSTRGSSEQFF	TGTGCCAGCAGTTACTCGACCAGGGGGTCGAGTGAGCAGTTCTTC
TRBV27	TRBJ2-1	-	once	CASSSSSTYNEQFF	TGTGCCAGCAGTTCCTCTAGCACCTACAATGAGCAGTTCTTC
TRBV5-8	TRBJ1-2	TRBD1	-	CASSLWGGTGKIDHGYTF	TGTGCCAGCAGCTTGTGGGGGGGGACAGGGAAGATTGATCATGGCTACACCTTC
TRBV20-1	TRBJ2-7	-	-	CSAREWGEQYF	TGCAGTGCTAGAGAATGGGGCGAGCAGTACTTC
TRBV9	TRBJ2-5	TRBD1	-	CASSRRPGQIQETQYF	TGTGCCAGCAGCCGAAGACCGGGACAGATTCAAGAGACCCAGTACTTC
TRBV6-1	TRBJ2-7	-	medium-sized	CASSVGETYEQYF	TGTGCCAGCAGCGTCGGCGAGACGTACGAGCAGTACTTC